What follows are 10 T cell receptor beta chains derived from one specimen sequenced in a study of T cells after posttransplantation cyclophosphamide. Cyclophosphamide on days +3 and +4 followed busulfan-fludarabine conditioning and a marrow graft. The repertoire was sequenced with immunoSEQ multiplex PCR; TCRdb's copy has only in-frame clones and lacks some. Among roughly 20,000 clones listed, 74% were seen once. Material: PBMCs, obtained after an allogeneic stem cell transplant with post-transplant cyclophosphamide. All receptors come from a male patient in his 30s who received an allogeneic stem cell transplant from a related donor, was CMV-positive, and had acute GVHD only. Some T cells may be provided by the graft donor.

The chain combines TRBV6-5 with TRBJ2-5; D remains unclear. The CDR3 is made up of 14 amino acids. CDR1 and CDR2 (germline): MNHEY, SVGAGI. V lost 4 bases and J lost 5, with 14 bases in between. CDR3 nucleotides: TGTGCCAGCAGTTCCGCCCCGCCCCGGGAGACCCAGTACTTC. Amino acid sequence: CASSSAPPRETQYF.

The chain is built from TRBV2 and TRBJ2-7; 7 bases map to TRBD1. Germline CDR1 SNHLY, CDR2 FYNNEI. The CDR3 is 13 amino acids. The ends lost 8 bases at V and 6 bases at J; junction bases unmatched: 10. CDR3 in DNA: TGTGCCAGCCATGTGGGACAGAGTCCCGAGCAGTACTTC. This gives the protein CASHVGQSPEQYF.

This chain connects TRBV29-1 to TRBJ2-3; no firm D call. V dropped 7 bases and J dropped 1 base, with 9 bases sitting between them. This CDR3 comprises 12 residues. Germline-derived CDR1 and CDR2 are SQVTM and ANQGSEA. DNA of the CDR3: TGCAGCGCCAGTTTCGGCACAGATACGCAGTATTTT. Translated, it gives CSASFGTDTQYF.

The J gene is TRBJ2-7, the V gene TRBV28; tentative D call: TRBD2 (5 bases). The CDR3 runs 15 residues. Trimming left V 3 bases short and J 1 base short, with 13 bases between. From germline, CDR1 is MDHEN and CDR2 SYDVKM. CDR3 protein: CASSFRERVSYEQYF. The DNA of the CDR3 is TGTGCCAGCAGTTTTAGGGAGAGAGTTTCCTACGAGCAGTACTTC.

The chain links TRBV2 to TRBJ2-5; maybe TRBD2 (6 bases). The germline CDR1 and CDR2 sequences are SNHLY and FYNNEI. The CDR3 runs to 14 residues. V lost 9 bases to trimming and J lost 1 base, with 15 bases between them. CDR3 residues: CARSLGGFQETQYF. As DNA, the CDR3 is TGTGCCAGATCCTTAGGAGGGTTCCAAGAGACCCAGTACTTC.

The genes are TRBV4-2 and TRBJ1-2; tentatively, D is TRBD1 (5 bases). This CDR3 spans 15 amino acids. Germline CDR1 is LGHNA and CDR2 is YNFKEQ. Trimming took 1 base from V and 3 from J, leaving 12 bases between them. The CDR3 DNA is TGTGCCAGCAGCCAAGGACAGTCGGGTGACTATGGCTACACCTTC. Protein: CASSQGQSGDYGYTF.

V is TRBV5-1 and J is TRBJ1-2; tentative D call: TRBD1 (6 bases). In germline, CDR1 is SGHRS, CDR2 YFSETQ. The CDR3 runs 15 residues. Trimming took off 0 bases at V and 4 bases at J, with 13 bases between the two ends. The chain's CDR3 is CASSLGDKQIYGYTF. In DNA form, the CDR3 reads TGCGCCAGCAGCTTGGGGGACAAACAGATCTATGGCTACACCTTC.

This rearrangement joins TRBV11-2 to TRBJ2-2; perhaps TRBD1 as D (8 bases). This CDR3 has 15 residues. V shed 2 bases and J shed 7 bases, with 14 bases lying between them. The germline V gene has CDR1 SGHAT and CDR2 FQNNGV. The CDR3 bases are TGTGCCAGCAGCTTACCGGACAGGGAGGGCGGGGAGCTGTTTTTT. Its translation is CASSLPDREGGELFF.

The genes are TRBV18 and TRBJ2-7, with 11 nucleotides matching TRBD2. CDR1 is KGHSH and CDR2 is LQKENI in the germline V gene. There are 15 residues in the CDR3. Unmatched junction bases numbered 5, after V lost 6 bases and J lost 1 base. CDR3 sequence reads: CASSLSGGVSYEQYF. CDR3 bases: TGTGCCAGCTCCCTTAGCGGGGGGGTTTCCTACGAGCAGTACTTC.

V usage is TRBV6-5 and J usage is TRBJ2-7, with 12 nucleotides matching TRBD2. This CDR3 is 14 amino acids long. The germline gives CDR1 MNHEY, CDR2 SVGAGI. V lost 6 bases, J lost 3 bases, and 3 bases stayed unmatched. CDR3 DNA: TGTGCCAGCAGACCTAGCGGGGGGGACTACGAGCAGTACTTC. Amino acids: CASRPSGGDYEQYF.